The 32 T cell receptor beta chains below were found in one sample sequenced in a study of T-cell memory formation after mild COVID-19. TCRdb ran MiXCR on the 5' RACE reads and lists one entry per CDR3 protein. The sample carries 450,000 or so distinct CDR3 sequences, 20% recorded once. Sequencing was carried out using PBMCs or a T cell subset sorted from them (not recorded which). The receptors here all came from an adult woman who had mild COVID-19 (a few samples of this study predate the infection). Cell type and time point are not known.

The CDR3 is CASTSTDRRPLEQYF. Written as DNA, the CDR3 is TGTGCCAGTACCTCGACAGATCGGCGTCCGCTCGAGCAGTACTTC. V is TRBV19 and J is TRBJ2-7, with a tentative D call TRBD1 (5 bases). The V end lost 7 bases, the J end lost 6 bases, and 22 bases lay between the germline ends. The CDR3 has 15 amino acids. Germline CDR1 reads LNHDA; CDR2 reads SQIVND (reference sequence).

There are many counts of this clonotype. The chain combines TRBV5-1 with TRBJ2-1, with 7 bases matching TRBD1. Germline V gene sequence: CDR1 SGHRS, CDR2 YFSETQ. CDR3 length: 15 amino acids. J lost 4 bases, V lost 0 bases, and 4 bases had no gene match. The DNA for the CDR3 is TGCGCCAGCAGCTTGGAGGCAGGGGGATACAATGAGCAGTTCTTC. This encodes CASSLEAGGYNEQFF.

This clonotype was counted only a few times. The chain links TRBV27 to TRBJ2-7; D gene ambiguous. Germline CDR1 MNHEY, CDR2 SMNVEV (reference sequence). V was pared by 7 bases and J by 0 bases, with 10 bases between. The length of the CDR3 is 13 residues. CDR3 sequence (DNA): TGTGCCAGCAACCGGGCAGGCTCCTACGAGCAGTACTTC. It encodes CASNRAGSYEQYF.

This clonotype was counted between two and nine times. The chain recombines TRBV9 with TRBJ2-1; TRBD1 agrees at 11 bases. This CDR3 contains 16 residues. V lost 0 bases to trimming and J lost 4 bases; unmatched junction nucleotides: 3. Germline CDR1 and CDR2: SGDLS and YYNGEE. Here the CDR3 DNA reads TGTGCCAGCAGCGTAGAAGGGACAGGGGGATACAATGAGCAGTTCTTC. Translated: CASSVEGTGGYNEQFF.

This clonotype was recorded once. The chain combines TRBV6-2 or TRBV6-3 with TRBJ2-1; 10 positions agree with TRBD2. The CDR3 spans 15 residues. Germline V lookup: CDR1 MNHEY, CDR2 SVGEGT. The V gene end was trimmed by 6 bases and the J gene end by 8 bases; junction bases not matched to a gene: 10. The CDR3 DNA follows: TGTGCCAGCAGGCGGGGACTAGCGCCCGCGGATGAGCAGTTCTTC. This sequence encodes CASRRGLAPADEQFF.

The genes are TRBV4-1 and TRBJ1-1; no reliable D call. The CDR3 contains 14 residues. The germline V gene encodes CDR1 MGHRA and CDR2 YSYEKL. Trimming pared 0 bases from V and 6 bases from J, leaving 11 bases between. CDR3 residues: CASSQDLGVSEAFF. CDR3 nucleotides: TGCGCCAGCAGCCAAGATCTGGGTGTCTCTGAAGCTTTCTTT.

In its sample, this clonotype was seen a few times. The V and J genes are TRBV6-2 or TRBV6-3 and TRBJ2-1, with TRBD1 as a possible D gene (6 bases). The CDR3 contains 16 residues. CDR1 and CDR2 (germline): MNHEY, SVGEGT. Trimming pared 6 bases from V and 4 bases from J, leaving 19 bases between. The CDR3 region is CASSLQGRGFYNEQFF. For the CDR3, the DNA is TGTGCCAGCAGCCTCCAGGGTAGGGGGTTTTACAATGAGCAGTTCTTC.

This clonotype was counted only a few times. The chain has TRBV5-1 and TRBJ2-3, with 7 bases that match TRBD1. Looked up from germline, CDR1 is SGHRS and CDR2 is YFSETQ. Unmatched junction bases numbered 6, after V lost 6 bases and J lost 5 bases. The CDR3 runs 13 residues. CDR3 sequence (DNA): TGCGCCAGCAACCGACAGGGAGAAGATACGCAGTATTTT. The encoded protein is CASNRQGEDTQYF.

In its sample, this clonotype was seen a few times. The gene calls are TRBV12-3 or TRBV12-4 and TRBJ2-3, with 12 bases matching TRBD2. The CDR3 covers 18 residues. J lost 0 bases, V lost 5 bases, and 9 bases had no gene match. The CDR3 region has the DNA TGTGCCAGCAGTCTCCGGACTAGCGGGGTCCCTAGCACAGATACGCAGTATTTT. Translation gives CASSLRTSGVPSTDTQYF.

This clonotype occurred a few times. The chain is built from TRBV7-9 and TRBJ2-3; 7 positions agree with TRBD2. J was trimmed by 10 bases and V by 5 bases; bases with no gene match: 12. Per the germline V gene, CDR1 is SEHNR and CDR2 is FQNEAQ (reference sequence). This CDR3 region has 14 residues. Here the CDR3 DNA reads TGTGCCAGCAGCCAAAGCGGGAAAAGGGTTGCGCAGTATTTT. This encodes CASSQSGKRVAQYF.

The rearrangement joins TRBV7-2 to TRBJ2-1, with 9 positions matching TRBD2. There are 18 residues in the CDR3. Germline trimming cut 0 bases from V and 6 bases from J; bases unmatched to any gene: 12. CDR1 and CDR2 (germline): SGHTA, FQGNSA. The CDR3 protein is CASSLAYSGTSNSNEQFF. In nucleotides, the CDR3 is TGTGCCAGCAGCTTAGCATACTCAGGGACTAGCAACAGCAATGAGCAGTTCTTC.

The chain has TRBV5-1 and TRBJ2-5; D is possibly TRBD2 (6 bases). This CDR3 spans 14 amino acids. V was clipped by 4 bases and J by 1 base, with 11 bases between them. CDR1 is SGHRS, CDR2 YFSETQ, per germline. CDR3 protein: CASSLEGLQETQYF. The CDR3 nucleotides read TGCGCCAGCAGCCTGGAGGGACTCCAAGAGACCCAGTACTTC.

The rearrangement uses TRBV20-1 and TRBJ2-4; 13 nucleotides line up with TRBD2. CDR1 and CDR2 from the germline V gene are DFQATT and SNEGSKA (reference sequence). CDR3 length: 18 amino acids. The V segment lost 0 bases and the J segment 1 base; nucleotides outside the gene matches: 6. The CDR3 DNA follows: TGCAGTGCTAGAGATCTCGGACTAGCGGGAGAGGCCAAAAACATTCAGTACTTC. The encoded protein is CSARDLGLAGEAKNIQYF.

This clonotype was recorded at least ten times. The chain combines TRBV12-3 or TRBV12-4 with TRBJ2-7; D gene unclear. V was pared by 5 bases and J by 2 bases, with 7 bases between. This CDR3 spans 12 amino acids. CDR3 DNA: TGTGCCAGCAGTCGCGGTCCCTACGAGCAGTACTTC. Translation: CASSRGPYEQYF.

This clonotype showed up just a few times. This sequence joins TRBV12-3 or TRBV12-4 and TRBJ2-5; no firm D call. Deletions cut 4 bases from V and 2 bases from J, with 14 bases between. The CDR3 has 15 residues. CDR3 sequence reads: CASSSRLRTQETQYF. The CDR3 bases are TGTGCCAGCAGTTCTAGACTCCGCACTCAAGAGACCCAGTACTTC.

This clonotype has more than one count but fewer than ten. V and J are TRBV6-4 and TRBJ1-1; D not resolved. V shed 5 bases and J shed 3 bases, with 13 bases lying between them. The length of the CDR3 is 14 residues. Per germline, CDR1 MRHNA and CDR2 SNTAGT. The CDR3 bases are TGTGCCAGCAGTAAGGAGGGTTGGGACACTGAAGCTTTCTTT. Its protein product is CASSKEGWDTEAFF.

This clonotype showed up just a few times. The chain employs TRBV2 and TRBJ1-4; a weak D match, TRBD1 (5 bases). The CDR3 spans 15 residues. Germline CDR1 reads SNHLY; CDR2 reads FYNNEI. Trimming removed 2 bases from V and 8 bases from J, with 15 bases in between. The CDR3, as DNA: TGTGCCAGCAGTGAAAATGGGCAGGGCCCCGAAAAACTGTTTTTT. It is translated as CASSENGQGPEKLFF. Looking up the rest from reference TRBV2 and TRBJ1-4 gives the full variable domain: EPEVTQTPSHQVTQMGQEVILRCVPISNHLYFYWYRQILGQKVEFLVSFYNNEISEKSEIFDDQFSVERPDGSNFTLKIRSTKLEDSAMYFCASSENGQGPEKLFFGSGTQLSVL.

Only a few counts were recorded for this clonotype. The chain couples TRBV6-5 to TRBJ1-4; 8 bases line up with TRBD1. Germline CDR1 MNHEY, CDR2 SVGAGI. The CDR3 runs 15 residues. J was trimmed by 7 bases and V by 4 bases; bases with no gene match: 8. DNA for the CDR3: TGTGCCAGCAGTTCGGACAGGGTTTATCGTGAAAAACTGTTTTTT. Protein sequence: CASSSDRVYREKLFF.

V and J are TRBV9 and TRBJ2-5, with a possible D match to TRBD2 (6 bases). The CDR3 length is 17 residues. The germline V and J ends were trimmed by 2 bases and 2 bases, with 19 bases remaining between them. Germline values: CDR1 SGDLS, CDR2 YYNGEE. The CDR3 DNA follows: TGTGCCAGCAGCGTTTATGGCGGGACCGCGGTACAAGAGACCCAGTACTTC. As protein: CASSVYGGTAVQETQYF.

The chain couples TRBV14 to TRBJ2-1; 16 nucleotides agree with TRBD2. CDR1 is SGHDN and CDR2 is FVKESK in the germline V gene. The V and J ends lost 5 bases and 10 bases, in that order; junction bases with no gene match: 8. The CDR3 extends over 16 amino acids. The CDR3 DNA follows: TGTGCCAGCAGCTTGGGACTAGCGGGAGGGCCACGGGAGCAGTTCTTC. Translating it yields CASSLGLAGGPREQFF.

A few counts support this clonotype. The chain combines TRBV19 with TRBJ1-2; TRBD1 might be the D (5 bases). Germline V CDR1 and CDR2: LNHDA, SQIVND (reference sequence). CDR3 size: 18 residues. With 6 bases removed from V and 5 bases from J, the gap between germline ends came to 28 bases. The CDR3 is CASRQTSTQGYLLYGYTF. The CDR3 nucleotides are TGTGCCAGTAGGCAGACTTCCACTCAGGGATACCTTTTATATGGCTACACCTTC.

V and J are TRBV5-5 and TRBJ2-2; maybe TRBD1 (5 bases). V lost 1 base to trimming and J lost 2 bases, with 9 bases between them. The CDR3 has 15 residues. CDR1 SGHKS and CDR2 YYEKEE come from the germline V gene (reference sequence). This chain's CDR3 is CASSLRDSNTGELFF. For the CDR3, the DNA is TGTGCCAGCAGCTTGCGCGACAGCAACACCGGGGAGCTGTTTTTT.

The chain is built from TRBV20-1 and TRBJ2-7; TRBD1 matches at 9 bases. The CDR3 has 17 residues. From germline, CDR1 is DFQATT and CDR2 SNEGSKA (reference sequence). Germline trimming cut 5 bases from V and 0 bases from J; bases unmatched to any gene: 14. The chain's CDR3 is CSAARTGVLRSSYEQYF. The CDR3 bases are TGCAGTGCTGCCCGGACAGGGGTTCTTAGGAGCTCCTACGAGCAGTACTTC.

Only a few counts were recorded for this clonotype. At one boundary the junction diverges from the germline segment, which might be a read error. The genes are TRBV7-9 and TRBJ1-2, with D perhaps TRBD1 (6 bases). The length of the CDR3 is 15 residues. Germline-derived CDR1 and CDR2 are SEHNR and FQNEAQ (reference sequence). The CDR3 DNA follows: TGTGCCAGCAGCCTAGCGGATACAGGGAACTATGGCTACACCTTC. It encodes CASSLADTGNYGYTF.

The chain has TRBV3-1 and TRBJ1-1; D gene uncertain. Germline loops: CDR1 LGHDT, CDR2 YNNKEL (reference sequence). The V end lost 2 bases, the J end lost 1 base, and 8 bases lay between the germline ends. The CDR3 runs to 14 residues. The CDR3 loop reads CASSQRYPNTEAFF. The CDR3, as DNA: TGTGCCAGCAGCCAAAGGTACCCGAACACTGAAGCTTTCTTT.

This rearrangement joins TRBV6-2 or TRBV6-3 to TRBJ1-1; no clear D. Looked up from germline, CDR1 is MNHEY and CDR2 is SVGEGT. This CDR3 spans 14 amino acids. V gave up 2 bases and J gave up 1 base, with 8 bases separating them. CDR3 sequence: CASSYPKKNTEAFF. In DNA, the CDR3 is TGTGCCAGCAGTTACCCAAAGAAGAACACTGAAGCTTTCTTT.

This clonotype was detected ten times or more. The CDR3 DNA sequence: TGTGCCAGCACCCGCCCATCTGGGGCCAACGTCCTGACTTTC. Its translation is CASTRPSGANVLTF. The chain links TRBV11-2 to TRBJ2-6; D is ambiguous. The V end was cut by 7 bases, the J end by 1 base, with 8 bases between. The CDR3 consists of 14 residues. Germline CDR1 and CDR2: SGHAT and FQNNGV.

This chain connects TRBV12-3 or TRBV12-4 to TRBJ1-5; maybe TRBD1 (5 bases). This CDR3 is 14 amino acids long. With 7 bases removed from V and 3 bases from J, the gap between germline ends came to 13 bases. For the CDR3, the DNA is TGTGCCAGCACCCAGACAGACTCCAATCAGCCCCAGCATTTT. Protein: CASTQTDSNQPQHF.

This clonotype occurred a few times. An end of the junction differs from the germline gene, which may be a read error. The rearrangement links TRBV7-9 to TRBJ2-5; the D gene is possibly TRBD1 (6 bases). This CDR3 has 18 residues. CDR1 SEHNR and CDR2 FQNEAQ come from the germline V gene (reference sequence). CDR3 coding DNA: TGTGCCGGCAGCTCTACAGGGTACAGAGAGGGGTACCAAGAGACCCAGTACTTC. This sequence encodes CAGSSTGYREGYQETQYF.

This clonotype was seen a few times. The CDR3 coding sequence is TGCGCCAGCAGCTTTGGGGCGTCGGGGGAGACCCAGTACTTC. Protein: CASSFGASGETQYF. The chain carries TRBV5-1 and TRBJ2-5; D possibly matches TRBD1 or TRBD2 (5 bases each). CDR3 length: 14 amino acids. In germline, CDR1 is SGHRS, CDR2 YFSETQ. Between the trimmed V and J ends, which lost 2 bases and 5 bases, there was a span of 13 bases. Full variable domain (outside the CDR3, taken from reference TRBV5-1 and TRBJ2-5): KAGVTQTPRYLIKTRGQQVTLSCSPISGHRSVSWYQQTPGQGLQFLFEYFSETQRNKGNFPGRFSGRQFSNSRSEMNVSTLELGDSALYLCASSFGASGETQYFGPGTRLLVL.

This clonotype was counted only a few times. V and J are TRBV12-3 or TRBV12-4 and TRBJ1-5, with D unclear. V was pared by 5 bases and J by 10 bases, with 12 bases between. The CDR3 is made up of 12 amino acids. CDR3 protein: CASSPRGEPQHF. CDR3 nucleotides: TGTGCCAGCAGTCCACGGGGTGAACCCCAGCATTTT.

V is TRBV14 and J is TRBJ2-1; perhaps TRBD1 as D (6 bases). Germline V gene lookup returns CDR1 SGHDN and CDR2 FVKESK. Trimming left V 4 bases short and J 2 bases short, with 12 bases between. The CDR3 extends over 15 amino acids. The CDR3 DNA follows: TGTGCCAGCAGCCGCCGTGGGGGCACCTACAATGAGCAGTTCTTC. Translating gives CASSRRGGTYNEQFF.